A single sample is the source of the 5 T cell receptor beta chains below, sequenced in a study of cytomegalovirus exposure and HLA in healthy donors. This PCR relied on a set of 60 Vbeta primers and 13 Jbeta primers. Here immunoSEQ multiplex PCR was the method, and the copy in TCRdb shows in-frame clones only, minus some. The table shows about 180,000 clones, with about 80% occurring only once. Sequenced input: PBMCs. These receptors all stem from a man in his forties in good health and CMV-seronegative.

CDR3 nucleotide sequence: TGTGCCAGCAGTGAAGTGGCAGTTAGGGGAACAGATACGCAGTATTTT. This sequence encodes CASSEVAVRGTDTQYF. The chain has TRBV6-1 and TRBJ2-3; D may be TRBD1 (5 bases). Germline V gene lookup returns CDR1 MNHNS and CDR2 SASEGT. The CDR3 totals 16 residues. The V and J ends lost 1 base and 3 bases respectively, with 14 bases between them.

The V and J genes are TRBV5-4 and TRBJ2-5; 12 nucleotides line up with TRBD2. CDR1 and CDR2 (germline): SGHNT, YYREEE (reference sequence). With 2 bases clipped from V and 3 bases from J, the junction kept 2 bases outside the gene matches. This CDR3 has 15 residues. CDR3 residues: CASSLRLAGEETQYF. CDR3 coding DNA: TGTGCCAGCAGCTTACGACTAGCGGGGGAAGAGACCCAGTACTTC.

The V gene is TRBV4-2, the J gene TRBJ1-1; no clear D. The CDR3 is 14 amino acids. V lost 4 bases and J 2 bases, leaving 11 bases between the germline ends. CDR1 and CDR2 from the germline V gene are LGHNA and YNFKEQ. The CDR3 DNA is TGTGCCAGCAGCCCCAGCGGACCTAACACTGAAGCTTTCTTT. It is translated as CASSPSGPNTEAFF.

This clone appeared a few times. CDR3 coding DNA: TGCGCCAGCAGCCAAAATCCAGCGGGGATGAACACCGGGGAGCTGTTTTTT. This codes for CASSQNPAGMNTGELFF. The rearrangement uses TRBV4-3 and TRBJ2-2, with TRBD2 identical over 7 bases. The germline CDR1 and CDR2 sequences are LGHNA and YSLEER. J was trimmed by 1 base and V by 2 bases; bases with no gene match: 7. The length of the CDR3 is 17 residues.

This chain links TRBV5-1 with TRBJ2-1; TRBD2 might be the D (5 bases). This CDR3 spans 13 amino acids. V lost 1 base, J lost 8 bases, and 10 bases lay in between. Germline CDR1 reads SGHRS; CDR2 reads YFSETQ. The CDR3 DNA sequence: TGCGCCAGCAGCTTGCAGACCGGGGATGAGCAGTTCTTC. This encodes CASSLQTGDEQFF.